This is a list of T cell receptor beta chains from one sample in a study of shared clonotypes between healthy human individuals. Profiling relied on immunoSEQ multiplex PCR, and the TCRdb table lists in-frame clones only, not all of them. Counted here are approximately 2.4 million clones, roughly 95% occurring once; the ten biggest clones make up roughly 0.13%. Sequences were obtained from naive CD4+ T cells sorted from blood. All receptors derive from a young man in good health. Each CDR3 is given with its conserved first and last residue. Each record gives: CDR3 length, V gene, CDR3 protein.

len: 11; v_gene: TRBV29-1; CDR3aa: CSVDRGGTQYF
len: 16; v_gene: TRBV4-1; CDR3aa: CASSHRQGGRSTEAFF
len: 14; v_gene: TRBV30; CDR3aa: CAWSVNRGPYEQYF
len: 13; v_gene: TRBV30; CDR3aa: CAWNPGSNYGYTF
len: 13; v_gene: TRBV7-2; CDR3aa: CASSSPLSYEQYF
len: 12; v_gene: TRBV18; CDR3aa: CASSPAGTEQYF
len: 13; v_gene: TRBV2; CDR3aa: CASSSGDTGELFF
len: 16; v_gene: TRBV30; CDR3aa: CAWTLAPGQGVGEQFF
len: 17; v_gene: TRBV4-1; CDR3aa: CASSRELAGGSTDTQYF
len: 14; v_gene: TRBV5-1; CDR3aa: CASSPRGENTEAFF
len: 15; v_gene: TRBV18; CDR3aa: CASSLTQGNTGELFF
len: 15; v_gene: TRBV7-8; CDR3aa: CASSFSTGGFNEQFF
len: 14; v_gene: TRBV30; CDR3aa: CAWSVGGLDSEQYF
len: 14; v_gene: TRBV18; CDR3aa: CASSSTGSTDTQYF
len: 13; v_gene: TRBV30; CDR3aa: CAWVGGAYNEQFF
len: 16; v_gene: TRBV19; CDR3aa: CASRAPLAGVGETQYF